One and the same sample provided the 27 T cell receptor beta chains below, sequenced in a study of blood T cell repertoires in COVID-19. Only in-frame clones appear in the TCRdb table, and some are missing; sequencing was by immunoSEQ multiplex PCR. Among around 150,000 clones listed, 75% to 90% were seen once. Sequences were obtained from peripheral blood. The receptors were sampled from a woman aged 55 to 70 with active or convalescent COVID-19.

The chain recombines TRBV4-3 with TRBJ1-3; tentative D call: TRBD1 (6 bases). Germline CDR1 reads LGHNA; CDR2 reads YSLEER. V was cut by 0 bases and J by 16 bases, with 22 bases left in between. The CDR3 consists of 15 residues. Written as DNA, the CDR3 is TGCGCCAGCAGCCAAGACATATCGATGACAGGCGAACTGTATTTT. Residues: CASSQDISMTGELYF.

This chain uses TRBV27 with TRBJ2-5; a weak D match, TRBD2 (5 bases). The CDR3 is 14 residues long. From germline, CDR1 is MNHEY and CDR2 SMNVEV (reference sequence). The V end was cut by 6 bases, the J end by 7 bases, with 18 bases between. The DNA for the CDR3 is TGTGCCAGCAGACCCAGCTTAGGAGGAGGGACCCAGTACTTC. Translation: CASRPSLGGGTQYF.

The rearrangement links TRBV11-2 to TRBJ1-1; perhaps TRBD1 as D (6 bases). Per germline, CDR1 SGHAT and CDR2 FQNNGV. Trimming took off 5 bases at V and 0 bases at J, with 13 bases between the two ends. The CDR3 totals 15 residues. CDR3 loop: CASSPDRSLNTEAFF. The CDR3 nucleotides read TGTGCCAGCAGCCCCGACAGGAGCCTGAACACTGAAGCTTTCTTT. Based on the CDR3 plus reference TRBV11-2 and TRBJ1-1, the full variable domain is EAGVAQSPRYKIIEKRQSVAFWCNPISGHATLYWYQQILGQGPKLLIQFQNNGVVDDSQLPKDRFSAERLKGVDSTLKIQPAKLEDSAVYLCASSPDRSLNTEAFFGQGTRLTVV.

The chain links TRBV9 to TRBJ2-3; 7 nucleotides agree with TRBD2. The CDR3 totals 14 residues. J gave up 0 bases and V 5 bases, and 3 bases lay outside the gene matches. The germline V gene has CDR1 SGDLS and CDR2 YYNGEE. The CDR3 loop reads CASSGGESTDTQYF. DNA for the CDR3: TGTGCCAGCAGTGGGGGGGAGAGCACAGATACGCAGTATTTT.

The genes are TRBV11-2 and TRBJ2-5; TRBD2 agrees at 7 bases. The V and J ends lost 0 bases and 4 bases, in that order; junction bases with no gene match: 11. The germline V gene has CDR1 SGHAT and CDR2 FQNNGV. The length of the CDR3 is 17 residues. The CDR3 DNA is TGTGCCAGCAGCTTAGATCTAGGAGGGCCGGGGGGAGAGACCCAGTACTTC. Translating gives CASSLDLGGPGGETQYF.

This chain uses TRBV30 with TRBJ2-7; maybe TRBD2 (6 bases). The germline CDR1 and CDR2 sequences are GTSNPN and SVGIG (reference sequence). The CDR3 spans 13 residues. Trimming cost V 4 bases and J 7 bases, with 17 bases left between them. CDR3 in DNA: TGTGCCTGGACCCGCGGGACTCTCGGAGAGCAGTACTTC. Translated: CAWTRGTLGEQYF.

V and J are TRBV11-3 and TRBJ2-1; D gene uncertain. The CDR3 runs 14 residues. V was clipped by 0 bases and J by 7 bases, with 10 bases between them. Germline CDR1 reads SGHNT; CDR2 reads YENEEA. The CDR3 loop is CASSLDLTANEQFF. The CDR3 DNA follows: TGTGCCAGCAGCTTAGATCTGACTGCTAATGAGCAGTTCTTC.

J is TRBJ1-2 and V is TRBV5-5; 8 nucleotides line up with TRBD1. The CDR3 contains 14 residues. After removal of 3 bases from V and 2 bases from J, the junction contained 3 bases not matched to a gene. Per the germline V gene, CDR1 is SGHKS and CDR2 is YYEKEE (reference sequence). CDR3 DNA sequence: TGTGCCAGCAGCTCCAGGGGGCAGAACTATGGCTACACCTTC. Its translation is CASSSRGQNYGYTF.

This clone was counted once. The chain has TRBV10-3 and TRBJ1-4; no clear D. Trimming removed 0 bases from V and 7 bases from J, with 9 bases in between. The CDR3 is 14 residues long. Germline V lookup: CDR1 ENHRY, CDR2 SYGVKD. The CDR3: CAISESEGFEKLFF. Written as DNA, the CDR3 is TGTGCCATCAGTGAGTCGGAGGGATTTGAAAAACTGTTTTTT.

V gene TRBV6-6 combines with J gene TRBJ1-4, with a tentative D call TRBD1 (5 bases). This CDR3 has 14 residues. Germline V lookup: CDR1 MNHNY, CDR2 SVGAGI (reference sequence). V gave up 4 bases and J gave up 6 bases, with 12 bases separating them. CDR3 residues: CASSSPGRDEKLFF. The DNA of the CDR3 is TGTGCCAGCAGTTCCCCCGGCAGGGATGAAAAACTGTTTTTT.

DNA of the CDR3: TGTGCCAGCAGCCAGGACAGGGCTAGCACCGGGGAGCTGTTTTTT. Translated, it gives CASSQDRASTGELFF. This chain links TRBV6-5 with TRBJ2-2; 8 bases match TRBD1. The length of the CDR3 is 15 residues. The V gene's germline CDR1 is MNHEY and CDR2 SVGAGI. The J segment lost 4 bases and the V segment lost 6 bases, leaving 7 bases of the junction unmatched.

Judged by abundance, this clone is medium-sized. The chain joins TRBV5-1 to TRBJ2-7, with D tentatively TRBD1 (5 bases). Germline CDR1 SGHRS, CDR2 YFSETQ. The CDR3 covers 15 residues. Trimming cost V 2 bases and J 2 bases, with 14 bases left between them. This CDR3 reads CASSLTGANPYEQYF. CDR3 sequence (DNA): TGCGCCAGCAGCTTAACAGGAGCAAACCCCTACGAGCAGTACTTC.

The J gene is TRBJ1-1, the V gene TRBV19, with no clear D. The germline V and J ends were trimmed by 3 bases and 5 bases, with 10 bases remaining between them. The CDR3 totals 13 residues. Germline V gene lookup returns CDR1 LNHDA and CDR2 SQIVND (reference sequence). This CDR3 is CASSIERRTEAFF. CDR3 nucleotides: TGTGCCAGTAGTATCGAGCGGCGGACTGAAGCTTTCTTT.

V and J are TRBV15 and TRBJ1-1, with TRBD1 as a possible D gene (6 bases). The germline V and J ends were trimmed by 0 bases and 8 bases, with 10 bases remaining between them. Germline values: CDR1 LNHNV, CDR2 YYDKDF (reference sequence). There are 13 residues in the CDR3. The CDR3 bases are TGTGCCACCAGCAGAGATGGGGGCCGGGAAGCTTTCTTT. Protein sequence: CATSRDGGREAFF.

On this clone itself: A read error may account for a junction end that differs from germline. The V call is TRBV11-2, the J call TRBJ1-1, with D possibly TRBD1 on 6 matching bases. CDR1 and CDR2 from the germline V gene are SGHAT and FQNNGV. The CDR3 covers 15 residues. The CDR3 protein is CASSLAGPGPREGGF. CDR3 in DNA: TGTGCCAGCAGCTTAGCGGGGCCGGGACCGAGAGAGGGGGGGTTT.

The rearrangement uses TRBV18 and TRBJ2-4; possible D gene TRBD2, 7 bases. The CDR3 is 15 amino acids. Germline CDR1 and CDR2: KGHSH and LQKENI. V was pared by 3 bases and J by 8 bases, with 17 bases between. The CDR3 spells CASSPQGGGRDIQYF. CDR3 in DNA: TGTGCCAGCTCACCCCAAGGGGGGGGTAGAGACATTCAGTACTTC.

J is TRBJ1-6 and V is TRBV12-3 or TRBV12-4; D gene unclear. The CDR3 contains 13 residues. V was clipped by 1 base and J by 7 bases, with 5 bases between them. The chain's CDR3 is CASSLVGNSPLHF. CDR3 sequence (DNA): TGTGCCAGCAGTTTAGTCGGGAATTCACCCCTCCACTTT.

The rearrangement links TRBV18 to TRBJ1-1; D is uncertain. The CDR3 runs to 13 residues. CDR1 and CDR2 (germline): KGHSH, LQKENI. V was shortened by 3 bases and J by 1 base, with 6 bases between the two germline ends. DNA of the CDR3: TGTGCCAGCTCACCTCCGAGGAACACTGAAGCTTTCTTT. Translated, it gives CASSPPRNTEAFF. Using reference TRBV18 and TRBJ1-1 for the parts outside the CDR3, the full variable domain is NAGVMQNPRHLVRRRGQEARLRCSPMKGHSHVYWYRQLPEEGLKFMVYLQKENIIDESGMPKERFSAEFPKEGPSILRIQQVVRGDSAAYFCASSPPRNTEAFFGQGTRLTVV.

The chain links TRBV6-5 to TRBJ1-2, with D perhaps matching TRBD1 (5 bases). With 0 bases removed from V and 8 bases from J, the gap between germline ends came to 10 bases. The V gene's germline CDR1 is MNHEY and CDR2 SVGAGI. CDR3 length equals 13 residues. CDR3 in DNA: TGTGCCAGCAGTTACTCCGGGGGTAAAGGCTACACCTTC. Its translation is CASSYSGGKGYTF.

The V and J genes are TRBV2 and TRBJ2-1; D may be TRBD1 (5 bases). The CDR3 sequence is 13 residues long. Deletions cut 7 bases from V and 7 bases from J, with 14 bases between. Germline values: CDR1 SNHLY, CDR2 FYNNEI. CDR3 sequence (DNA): TGTGCCAGCACTAACTGGGGCAGGAATGAGCAGTTCTTC. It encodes CASTNWGRNEQFF.

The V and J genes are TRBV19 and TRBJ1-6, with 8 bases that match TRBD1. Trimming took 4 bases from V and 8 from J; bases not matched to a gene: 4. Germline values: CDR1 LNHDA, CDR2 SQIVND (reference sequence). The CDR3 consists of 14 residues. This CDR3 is CASSTTGGDSPLHF. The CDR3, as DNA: TGTGCCAGTAGTACAACAGGGGGGGATTCACCCCTCCACTTT.

The CDR3 is CASSLSGAPNQPQHF. CDR3 DNA: TGTGCCAGCAGCTTATCAGGGGCGCCGAATCAGCCCCAGCATTTT. The chain employs TRBV7-9 and TRBJ1-5, with D possibly matching TRBD1 (6 bases). This CDR3 spans 15 amino acids. Trimming shortened V by 2 bases and J by 4 bases, and 12 bases separated the two germline ends. Germline lookup yields CDR1 SEHNR and CDR2 FQNEAQ (reference sequence). The variable domain in full, with the rest retrieved from reference TRBV7-9 and TRBJ1-5, is DTGVSQNPRHKITKRGQNVTFRCDPISEHNRLYWYRQTLGQGPEFLTYFQNEAQLEKSRLLSDRFSAERPKGSFSTLEIQRTEQGDSAMYLCASSLSGAPNQPQHFGDGTRLSIL.

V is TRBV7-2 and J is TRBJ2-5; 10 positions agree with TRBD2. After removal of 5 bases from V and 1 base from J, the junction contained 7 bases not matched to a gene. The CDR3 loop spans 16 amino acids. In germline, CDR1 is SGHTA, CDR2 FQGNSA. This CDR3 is CASSPQAGGIQETQYF. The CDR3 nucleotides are TGTGCCAGCAGCCCACAAGCGGGGGGGATCCAAGAGACCCAGTACTTC.

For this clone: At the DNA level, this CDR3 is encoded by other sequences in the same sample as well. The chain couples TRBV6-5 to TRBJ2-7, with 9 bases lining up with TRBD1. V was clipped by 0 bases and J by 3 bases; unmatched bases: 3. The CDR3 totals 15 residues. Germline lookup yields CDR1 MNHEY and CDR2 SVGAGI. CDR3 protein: CASSYSTGGGYEQYF. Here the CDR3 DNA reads TGTGCCAGCAGTTACTCGACAGGGGGGGGCTACGAGCAGTACTTC.

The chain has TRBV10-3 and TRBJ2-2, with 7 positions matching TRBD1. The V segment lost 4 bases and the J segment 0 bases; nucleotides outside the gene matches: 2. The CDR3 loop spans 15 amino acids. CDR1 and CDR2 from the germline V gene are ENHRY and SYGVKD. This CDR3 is CAISGQGANTGELFF. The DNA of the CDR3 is TGTGCCATCAGTGGGCAGGGGGCGAACACCGGGGAGCTGTTTTTT.

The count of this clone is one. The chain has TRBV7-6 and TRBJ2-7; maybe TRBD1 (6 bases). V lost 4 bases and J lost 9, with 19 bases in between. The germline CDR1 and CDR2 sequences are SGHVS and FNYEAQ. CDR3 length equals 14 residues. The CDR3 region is CASSSGQILTVQYF. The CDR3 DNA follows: TGTGCCAGCAGCTCCGGACAGATTCTTACGGTGCAGTACTTC.

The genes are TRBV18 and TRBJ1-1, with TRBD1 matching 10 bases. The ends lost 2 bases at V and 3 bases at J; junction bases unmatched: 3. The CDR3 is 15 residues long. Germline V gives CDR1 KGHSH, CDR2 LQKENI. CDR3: CASSPRTGGDTEAFF. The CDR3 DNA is TGTGCCAGCTCACCAAGGACAGGGGGGGACACTGAAGCTTTCTTT.